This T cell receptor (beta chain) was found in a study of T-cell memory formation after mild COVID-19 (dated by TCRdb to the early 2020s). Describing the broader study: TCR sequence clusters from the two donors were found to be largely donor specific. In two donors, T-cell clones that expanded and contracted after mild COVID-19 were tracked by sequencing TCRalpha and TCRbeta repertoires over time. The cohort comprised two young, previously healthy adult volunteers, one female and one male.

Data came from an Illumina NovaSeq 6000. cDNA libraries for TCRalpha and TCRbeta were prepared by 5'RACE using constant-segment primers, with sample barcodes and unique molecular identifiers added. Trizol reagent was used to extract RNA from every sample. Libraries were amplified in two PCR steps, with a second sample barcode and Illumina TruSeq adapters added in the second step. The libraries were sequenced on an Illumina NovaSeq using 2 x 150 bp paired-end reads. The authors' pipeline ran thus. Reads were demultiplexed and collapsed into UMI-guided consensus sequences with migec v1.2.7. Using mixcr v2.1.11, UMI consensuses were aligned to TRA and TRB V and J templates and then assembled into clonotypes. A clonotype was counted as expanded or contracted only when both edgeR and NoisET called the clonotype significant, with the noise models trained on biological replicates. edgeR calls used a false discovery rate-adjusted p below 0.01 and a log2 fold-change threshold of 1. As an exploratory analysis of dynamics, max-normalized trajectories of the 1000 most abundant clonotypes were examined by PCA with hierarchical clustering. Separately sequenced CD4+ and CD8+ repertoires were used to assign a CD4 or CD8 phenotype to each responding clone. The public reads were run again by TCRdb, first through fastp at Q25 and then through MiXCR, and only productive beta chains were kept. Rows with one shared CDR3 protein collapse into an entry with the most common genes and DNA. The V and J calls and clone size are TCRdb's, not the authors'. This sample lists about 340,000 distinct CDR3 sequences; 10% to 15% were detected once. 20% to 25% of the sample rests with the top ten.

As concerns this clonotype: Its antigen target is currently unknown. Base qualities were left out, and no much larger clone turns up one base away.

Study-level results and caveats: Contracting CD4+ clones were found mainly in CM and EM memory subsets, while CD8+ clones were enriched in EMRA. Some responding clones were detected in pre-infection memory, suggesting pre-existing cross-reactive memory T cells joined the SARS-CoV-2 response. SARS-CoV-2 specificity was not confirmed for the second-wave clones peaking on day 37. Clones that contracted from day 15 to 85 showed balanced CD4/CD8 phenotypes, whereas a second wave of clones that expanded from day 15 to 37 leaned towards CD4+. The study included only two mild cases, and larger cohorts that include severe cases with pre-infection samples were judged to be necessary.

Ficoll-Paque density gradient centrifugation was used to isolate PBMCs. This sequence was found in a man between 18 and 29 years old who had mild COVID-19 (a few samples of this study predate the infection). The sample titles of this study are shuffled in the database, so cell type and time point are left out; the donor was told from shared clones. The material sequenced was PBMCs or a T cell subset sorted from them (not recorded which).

CDR3 loop: CAISEEMGKLFF. In nucleotides, the sequence is TGTGCCATCAGTGAGGAGATGGGAAAACTGTTTTTT. The rearrangement combines TRBV10-3 with TRBJ1-4; a confident D gene designation cannot be given. From the cysteine through the phenylalanine, the CDR3 covers 12 amino acids. Left in the record is the CDR3 DNA by itself, 36 bases read in frame from the first base. V is cut by 2 bases and J by 10 bases, and the space between the germline ends is 8 bases. The germline V gene provides CDR1 ENHRY and CDR2 SYGVKD.